This T cell receptor beta chain was captured by sequencing in a study of T cell responses to AZD1222 COVID-19 vaccine. Overall study results and limits: Sampling captured repertoires only after the peak T cell response. The sample set comprised mostly white British donors with more females, and clonal diversity was possibly underestimated. Among AZD1222 vaccinees, only 5 to 7 were seropositive at baseline. The study reported that nearly half of spike-specific TCRs target unmutated variant regions.

Using immunoSEQ multiplex PCR, the repertoire was profiled, and TCRdb retains in-frame clones only, with some absent. In the table there are under 200,000 clones, around 90% of which are singletons. Germline V gene sequence: CDR1 SNHLY, CDR2 FYNNEI. Trimming left V 2 bases short and J 12 bases short, with 13 bases between. This CDR3 has 12 amino acids. Turning to this clone: Its antigen is not known.

The clonotype originates from an adult in good health. The chain joins TRBV2 to TRBJ1-2; a weak D match, TRBD1 (5 bases). Sequences were derived from peripheral blood, sampled on day 0 of AZD1222 vaccination. The CDR3 is CASSEISGRDTF. Here the CDR3 DNA reads TGTGCCAGCAGTGAAATCTCAGGGCGGGACACCTTC.